This T cell receptor beta chain was recorded in a study of OX40 agonist ivuxolimab in advanced cancers. Concerning this clone: Its antigen remains unknown.

Whole-study results and caveats: Individuals who were partial responders at 0.1-3.0 mg/kg had clonal expansion that ranked among the lowest.

Here immunoSEQ multiplex PCR was the method, and the copy in TCRdb shows in-frame clones only, minus some. The sample lists roughly 67,000 clones; around 87% were seen once. Trimming cost V 4 bases and J 4 bases; bases outside gene matches: 9. This CDR3 is 15 amino acids long. The V gene's germline CDR1 is WSHSY and CDR2 SAAADI. On cycle 4 day 1 and cycle 7 day 1, as well as at baseline, blood was sampled. The chain uses TRBV10-2 and TRBJ2-7; 8 nucleotides match TRBD1. Sample: CD4+ or CD8+ T cells sorted from blood, taken in a trial of the OX40 agonist ivuxolimab. This sequence originates from an adult with an advanced solid tumor such as melanoma, head and neck, liver or kidney cancer. The CDR3: CASSVDPDRVYEQYF. The CDR3 bases are TGCGCCAGCAGTGTAGACCCGGACAGGGTGTACGAGCAGTACTTC.